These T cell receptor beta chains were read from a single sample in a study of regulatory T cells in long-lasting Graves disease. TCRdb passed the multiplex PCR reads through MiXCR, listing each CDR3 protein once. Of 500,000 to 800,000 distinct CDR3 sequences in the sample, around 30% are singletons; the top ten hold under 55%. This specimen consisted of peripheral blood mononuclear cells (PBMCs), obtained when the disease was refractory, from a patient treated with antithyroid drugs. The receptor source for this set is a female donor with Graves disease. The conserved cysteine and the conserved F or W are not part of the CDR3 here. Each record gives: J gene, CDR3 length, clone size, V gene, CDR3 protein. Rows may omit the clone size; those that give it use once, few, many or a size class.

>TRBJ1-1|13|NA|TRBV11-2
ASSLGGGAVTEAF
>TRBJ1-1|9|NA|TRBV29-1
SVGVAVEAF
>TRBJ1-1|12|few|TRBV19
ASSMDWGNTEAF
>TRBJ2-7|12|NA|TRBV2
ASSTGREGREQY
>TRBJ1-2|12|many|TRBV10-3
AISGQTELYGYT
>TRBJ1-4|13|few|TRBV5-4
ASSPSGPLNEKLF
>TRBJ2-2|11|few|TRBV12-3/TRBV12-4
ASSLGEAGELF
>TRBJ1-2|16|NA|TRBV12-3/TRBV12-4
ASSPPPRLAGRFYGYT
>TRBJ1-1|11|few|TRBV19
ASGDRRNTEAF
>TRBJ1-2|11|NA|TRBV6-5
ASSFQGVGGYT
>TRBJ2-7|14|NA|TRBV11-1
ASSLGLAGSSYEQY
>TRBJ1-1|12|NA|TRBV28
ASTLTGKYTEAF
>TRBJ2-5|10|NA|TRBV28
ASLTRGETQY
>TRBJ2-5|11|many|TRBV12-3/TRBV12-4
ASSSGLRETQY
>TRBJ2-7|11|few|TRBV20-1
SARVEYSYEQY
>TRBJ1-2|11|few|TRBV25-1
ASTPDRDYGYT
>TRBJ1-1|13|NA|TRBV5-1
ASSSIAVDSSGAF
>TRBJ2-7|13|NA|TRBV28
ASSLPGQDTYEQY
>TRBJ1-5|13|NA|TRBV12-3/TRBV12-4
ASSLRPPGRGPQH
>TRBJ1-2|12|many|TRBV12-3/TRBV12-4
ASSPYRADYGYT
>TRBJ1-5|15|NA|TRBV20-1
SARDWGTGYNNQPQH
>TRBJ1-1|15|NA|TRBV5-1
ASRPTGGEMANTEAF
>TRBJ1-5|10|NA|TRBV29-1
SGRTGNQPQH
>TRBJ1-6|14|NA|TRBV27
ASTKSRDRGLSPLH
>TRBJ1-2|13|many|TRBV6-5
ASSTRGTVNYGYT
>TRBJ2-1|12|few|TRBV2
ASIAGVLYNEQF
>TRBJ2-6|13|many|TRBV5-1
ASSLGVSGANVLT
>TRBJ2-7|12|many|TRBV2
ASRGLAGAYEQY
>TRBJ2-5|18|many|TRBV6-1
ASTTYRDGLGGRDQETQY
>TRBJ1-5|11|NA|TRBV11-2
ASSLERAGAQH
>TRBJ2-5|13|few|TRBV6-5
ASSLLAGGSWTQY
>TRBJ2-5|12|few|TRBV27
ASSYDRMDETQY
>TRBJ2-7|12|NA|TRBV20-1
SASEAGTPYEQY
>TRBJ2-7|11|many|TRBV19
ASSGRGSNEQY
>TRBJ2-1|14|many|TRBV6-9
ASSFGTSGDYNEQF
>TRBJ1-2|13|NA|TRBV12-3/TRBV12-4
ASSAIGGAYYGYT
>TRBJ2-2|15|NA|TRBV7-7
ASSSHPAGANTGELF
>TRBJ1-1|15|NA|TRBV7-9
ASSLAQRGGRNTEAF
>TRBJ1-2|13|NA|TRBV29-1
SVETRGGTNYGYT
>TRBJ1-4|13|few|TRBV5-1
ASSPEGRFDNRLF
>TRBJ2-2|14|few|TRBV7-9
ASSRLGLRNTGELF
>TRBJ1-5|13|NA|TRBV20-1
SAKMGTGGRQPQH
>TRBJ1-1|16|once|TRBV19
ASSIGMTGGSLNTEAF
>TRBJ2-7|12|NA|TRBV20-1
SATRGLARREQY
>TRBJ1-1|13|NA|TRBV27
ASSFGGPRDTEAF
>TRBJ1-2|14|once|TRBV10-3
AISEKIRDTIYGYT
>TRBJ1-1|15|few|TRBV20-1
SARPFLHSRVNTEAF
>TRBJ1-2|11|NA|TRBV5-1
ASSPEGWHGYT
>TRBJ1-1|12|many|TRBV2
ASSDNRLNTEAF
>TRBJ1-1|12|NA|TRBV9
ASSVVVGNTEAF
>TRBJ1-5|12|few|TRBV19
ASSVIGLDQPQH
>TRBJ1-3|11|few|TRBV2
ASNQDSGNTIY